This paragraph covers one T cell receptor beta chain sequence. TCRdb's table, derived via immunoSEQ multiplex PCR, lists solely in-frame clones and lacks some. The sample consists of under 110,000 clones, around 88% of them appearing once. This sample is part of a study of control samples from healthy donors and cancer patients. Germline V CDR1 and CDR2: LGHDT, YNNKEL (reference sequence). The CDR3 has 12 residues. V lost 6 bases and J lost 4, with 7 bases in between. The V gene is TRBV3-1 (or the pseudogene TRBV3-2), the J gene TRBJ2-1; D remains ambiguous. Input material: blood. This clonotype was sampled from a man younger than 40 in good health. CDR3 sequence reads: CASRDGYNEQFF. The CDR3 nucleotides are TGTGCCAGCAGGGACGGGTACAATGAGCAGTTCTTC.